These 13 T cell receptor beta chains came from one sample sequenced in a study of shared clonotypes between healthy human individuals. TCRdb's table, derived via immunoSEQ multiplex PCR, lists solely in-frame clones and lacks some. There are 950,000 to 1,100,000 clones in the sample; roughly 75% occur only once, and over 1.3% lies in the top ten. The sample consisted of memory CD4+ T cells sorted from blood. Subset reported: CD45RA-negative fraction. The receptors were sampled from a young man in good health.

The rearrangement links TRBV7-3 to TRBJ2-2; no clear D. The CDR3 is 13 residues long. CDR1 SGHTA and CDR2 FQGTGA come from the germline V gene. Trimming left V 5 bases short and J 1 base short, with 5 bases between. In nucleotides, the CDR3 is TGTGCCAGCAGCCCAGGGAACACCGGGGAGCTGTTTTTT. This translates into CASSPGNTGELFF.

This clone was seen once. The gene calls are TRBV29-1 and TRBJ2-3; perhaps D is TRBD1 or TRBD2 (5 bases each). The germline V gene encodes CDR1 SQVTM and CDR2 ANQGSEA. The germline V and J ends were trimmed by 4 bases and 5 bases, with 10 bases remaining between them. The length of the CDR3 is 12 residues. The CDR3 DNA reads TGCAGCGTTGGAGGGGCGGGAGATACGCAGTATTTT. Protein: CSVGGAGDTQYF.

The chain's CDR3 is CAWSVLGQTNQPQHF. CDR3 bases: TGTGCCTGGAGTGTACTCGGACAGACCAATCAGCCCCAGCATTTT. The V gene is TRBV30, the J gene TRBJ1-5, with a tentative D call TRBD1 (6 bases). The CDR3 has 15 residues. The V gene's germline CDR1 is GTSNPN and CDR2 SVGIG (reference sequence). The ends were cut back, 0 bases at V and 3 bases at J, with 12 bases in the middle.

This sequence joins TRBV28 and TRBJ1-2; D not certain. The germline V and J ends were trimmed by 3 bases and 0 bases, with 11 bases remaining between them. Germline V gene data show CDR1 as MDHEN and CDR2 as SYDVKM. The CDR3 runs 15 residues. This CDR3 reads CASSLFVVSNYGYTF. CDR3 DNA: TGTGCCAGCAGTTTGTTTGTGGTATCTAACTATGGCTACACCTTC.

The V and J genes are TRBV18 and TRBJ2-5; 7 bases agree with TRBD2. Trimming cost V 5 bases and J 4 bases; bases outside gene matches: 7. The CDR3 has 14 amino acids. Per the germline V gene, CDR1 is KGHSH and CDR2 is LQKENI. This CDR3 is CASSSTSVIETQYF. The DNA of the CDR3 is TGTGCCAGCTCATCTACTAGCGTTATAGAGACCCAGTACTTC.

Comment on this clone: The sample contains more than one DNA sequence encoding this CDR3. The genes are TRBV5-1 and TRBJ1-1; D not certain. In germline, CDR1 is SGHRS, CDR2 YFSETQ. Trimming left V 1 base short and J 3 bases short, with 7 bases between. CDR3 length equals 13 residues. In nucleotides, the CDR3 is TGCGCCAGCAGCTTGAACGGGGACACTGAAGCTTTCTTT. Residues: CASSLNGDTEAFF.

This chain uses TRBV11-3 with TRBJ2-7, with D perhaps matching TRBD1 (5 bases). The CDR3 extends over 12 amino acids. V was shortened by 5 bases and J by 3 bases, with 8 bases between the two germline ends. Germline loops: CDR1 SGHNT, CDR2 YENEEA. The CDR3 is CASSRDSYEQYF. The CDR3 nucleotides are TGTGCCAGCAGCCGAGACAGCTACGAGCAGTACTTC.

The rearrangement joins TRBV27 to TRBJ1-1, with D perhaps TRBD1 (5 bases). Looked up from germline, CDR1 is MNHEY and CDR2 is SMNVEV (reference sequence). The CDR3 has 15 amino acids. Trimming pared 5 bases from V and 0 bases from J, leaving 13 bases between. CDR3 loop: CASSTQTVMNTEAFF. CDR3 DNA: TGTGCCAGCAGTACCCAGACAGTTATGAACACTGAAGCTTTCTTT.

The CDR3 spells CASSRDSTGELFF. In DNA, the CDR3 is TGTGCCAGCAGTCGGGACAGCACCGGGGAGCTGTTTTTT. This chain connects TRBV6-1 to TRBJ2-2, with 7 bases identical to TRBD1. Per the germline V gene, CDR1 is MNHNS and CDR2 is SASEGT. This CDR3 comprises 13 residues. The ends lost 5 bases at V and 4 bases at J; junction bases unmatched: 1.

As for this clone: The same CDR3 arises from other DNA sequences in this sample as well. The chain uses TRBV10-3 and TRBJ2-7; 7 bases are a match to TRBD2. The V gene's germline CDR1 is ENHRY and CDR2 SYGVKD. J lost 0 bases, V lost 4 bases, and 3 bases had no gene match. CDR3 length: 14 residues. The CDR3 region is CAISGLADSYEQYF. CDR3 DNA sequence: TGTGCCATCAGTGGACTAGCCGACTCCTACGAGCAGTACTTC.

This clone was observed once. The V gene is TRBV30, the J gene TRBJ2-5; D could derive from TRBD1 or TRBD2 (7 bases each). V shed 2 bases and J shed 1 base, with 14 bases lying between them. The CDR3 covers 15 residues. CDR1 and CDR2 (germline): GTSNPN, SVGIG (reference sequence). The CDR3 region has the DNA TGTGCCTGGAGTTTGGCAGGGGGGGGCCAAGAGACCCAGTACTTC. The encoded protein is CAWSLAGGGQETQYF.

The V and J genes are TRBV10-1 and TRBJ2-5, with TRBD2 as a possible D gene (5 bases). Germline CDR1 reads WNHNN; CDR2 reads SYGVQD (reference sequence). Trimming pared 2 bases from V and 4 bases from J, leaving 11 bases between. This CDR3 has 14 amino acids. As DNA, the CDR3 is TGCGCCAGCAGTGAGGGGCTGGGAGTAGAGACCCAGTACTTC. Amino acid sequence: CASSEGLGVETQYF.

CDR3 nucleotide sequence: TGCGCCAGCAGTCCACCGGGACAGGGTCGACTCTACGAGCAGTACTTC. Translated: CASSPPGQGRLYEQYF. The chain employs TRBV23-1 and TRBJ2-7; 9 nucleotides align to TRBD1. TRBV23-1 is noted as an ORF with a role that remains uncertain. The V gene end was trimmed by 4 bases and the J gene end by 3 bases; junction bases not matched to a gene: 10. The CDR3 sequence is 16 residues long.